This T cell receptor beta chain is drawn from a study of shared clonotypes between healthy human individuals. Clones were read by immunoSEQ multiplex PCR, and TCRdb kept only the in-frame ones, dropping some. The sample lists over 2 million clones, under 95% occurring once. This CDR3 region has 15 residues. With 2 bases removed from V and 5 bases from J, the gap between germline ends came to 15 bases. Per germline, CDR1 SNHLY and CDR2 FYNNEI. This clonotype originated in a young man in good health. Some clones in this sample may be carry-over from other donors' samples. Sequenced input: naive CD4+ T cells from PBMCs. The subset was: CD45RA+ positively selected. V and J are TRBV2 and TRBJ1-2; D may be TRBD1 (5 bases). The CDR3 here is CASSESPGLGYGYTF. The DNA of the CDR3 is TGTGCCAGCAGTGAAAGTCCAGGGTTAGGATATGGCTACACCTTC.